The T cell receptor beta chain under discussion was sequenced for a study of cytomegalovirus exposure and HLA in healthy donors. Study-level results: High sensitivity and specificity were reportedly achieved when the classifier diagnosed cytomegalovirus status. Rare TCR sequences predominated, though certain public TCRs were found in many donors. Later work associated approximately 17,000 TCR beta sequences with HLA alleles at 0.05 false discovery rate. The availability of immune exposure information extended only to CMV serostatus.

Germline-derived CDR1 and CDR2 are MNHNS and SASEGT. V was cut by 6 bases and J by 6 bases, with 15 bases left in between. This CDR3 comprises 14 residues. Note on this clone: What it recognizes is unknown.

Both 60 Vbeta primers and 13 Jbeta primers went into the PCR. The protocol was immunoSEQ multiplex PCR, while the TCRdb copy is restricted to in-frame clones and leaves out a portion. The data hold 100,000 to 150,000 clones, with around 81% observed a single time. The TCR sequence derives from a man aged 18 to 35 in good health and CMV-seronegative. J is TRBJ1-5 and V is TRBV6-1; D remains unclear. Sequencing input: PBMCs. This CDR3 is CASRAGVSGQPQHF. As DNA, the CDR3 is TGTGCCAGCAGGGCGGGAGTAAGCGGTCAGCCCCAGCATTTT.